A single TCR beta chain is shown here with its context. The specificity of this receptor is unknown. Base qualities are not provided; no much larger clone lies one nucleotide away. The record originates from a study of T cell repertoires in cytomegalovirus infection (dated by TCRdb to about 2019). Broadly, across the study: The peptide stimulations were aimed at well-studied HLA-B-restricted epitopes as well as recently identified HLA-C-restricted CMV epitopes, whose presentation resists viral immunomodulation. The HLA type of each donor mattered for the analysis, because public TCR beta signatures pointed to carriage of CMV infection along with the matching HLA type. Paper-wide results and their limitations: The ex vivo response was dominated by HLA-C-restricted CMV-specific TCR beta clonotypes, which also provided the single most frequent clonotype in two of eight donors. In both this cohort and an independent roughly 350-donor cohort, the cumulative frequency of public TCR beta family members distinguished carriers of CMV infection plus the relevant HLA type.

The CDR3 runs 14 amino acids, cysteine and phenylalanine included. The only DNA kept is the CDR3, 42 bases in frame from the first base. Trimming takes 3 bases from V and 5 bases from J, and the germline ends sit 11 bases apart. The sample's treatment or condition, from its label and the paper: in vitro stimulation with specific CMV peptide epitopes to enrich CMV-specific T cells. These reads were obtained on an Illumina HiSeq 1500. TCRdb handled the public reads itself, with Q25 trimming in fastp and clone calling in MiXCR, and kept productive beta chains. Rows are combined by CDR3 protein, so each entry shows the most common genes and DNA. This sample lists approximately 910,000 distinct CDR3 sequences; less than 40% were detected once. Over 12% of the sample comes from the top ten.

The receptor comes from a human donor in good health (CMV status not recorded). Some clones in this sample may be carry-over from other donors' samples. Sample: cultured CD8+ T cells from PBMCs, taken from culture after CMV antigen stimulation. The rearrangement joined TRBV12-3 or TRBV12-4 to TRBJ1-5; possibly the D gene is TRBD1, per 5 matching bases. CDR3 loop: CASSFWQGDQPQHF. The DNA is TGTGCCAGCAGTTTTTGGCAGGGCGATCAGCCCCAGCATTTT.